Listed below are T cell receptor beta chains from one sample, sequenced in a study of blood T cell repertoires in COVID-19. Libraries were prepared by immunoSEQ multiplex PCR; TCRdb keeps only in-frame clonotypes and omits some of them. The data contain roughly 53,000 clones, approximately 80% of them singletons. Sequencing was carried out using peripheral blood. Receptors originate from a man in his sixties or seventies with active or convalescent COVID-19. Each CDR3 is given without its conserved first and last residue. Fields, in order: V gene, J gene, CDR3 protein.

v_call: TRBV10-3; j_call: TRBJ2-3; cdr3_aa: AISDNTDTQY
v_call: TRBV5-1; j_call: TRBJ1-6; cdr3_aa: ASSPPGQGNVALH
v_call: TRBV7-2; j_call: TRBJ1-2; cdr3_aa: ASSLESPTGGFYGYT
v_call: TRBV5-1; j_call: TRBJ1-4; cdr3_aa: ASSLRTGAADNEKLF
v_call: TRBV29-1; j_call: TRBJ2-2; cdr3_aa: SVARINTGELF
v_call: TRBV19; j_call: TRBJ2-3; cdr3_aa: ASSGLRTGTDTQY
v_call: TRBV7-2; j_call: TRBJ1-2; cdr3_aa: ASSLSSGTGGHGYT
v_call: TRBV2; j_call: TRBJ1-3; cdr3_aa: ASSLQGAAGTIY
v_call: TRBV10-3; j_call: TRBJ1-2; cdr3_aa: AISAGAGAAGYT
v_call: TRBV7-2; j_call: TRBJ2-7; cdr3_aa: ASSSRVLAGTYEQY
v_call: TRBV11-2; j_call: TRBJ2-5; cdr3_aa: ASSPDGIETQY
v_call: TRBV21-1; j_call: TRBJ2-1; cdr3_aa: ASSKEDTSGINNEQF
v_call: TRBV5-1; j_call: TRBJ1-2; cdr3_aa: ASSPSQGHGYT
v_call: TRBV11-1; j_call: TRBJ1-1; cdr3_aa: ASSRGQRNTEAF
v_call: TRBV7-9; j_call: TRBJ2-5; cdr3_aa: ASSLGAGTGNQETQY
v_call: TRBV18; j_call: TRBJ1-4; cdr3_aa: ASSPDRGGEKLF
v_call: TRBV16; j_call: TRBJ1-5; cdr3_aa: ASSHWTGADQPQH
v_call: TRBV6-5; j_call: TRBJ2-7; cdr3_aa: ASGRDRSSYEQY
v_call: TRBV7-8; j_call: TRBJ2-1; cdr3_aa: ASSLTTSDGYNEQF
v_call: TRBV2; j_call: TRBJ1-5; cdr3_aa: ASSRIEEQPQH
v_call: TRBV11-3; j_call: TRBJ1-2; cdr3_aa: ASSPGTGVDYGYT
v_call: TRBV11-1; j_call: TRBJ1-4; cdr3_aa: ASSLSAGATNEKLF
v_call: TRBV11-3; j_call: TRBJ2-1; cdr3_aa: ASSLGRNNEQF
v_call: TRBV5-1; j_call: TRBJ1-1; cdr3_aa: ASSLYAENTEAF
v_call: TRBV29-1; j_call: TRBJ1-2; cdr3_aa: SVDGQNYGYT
v_call: TRBV6-5; j_call: TRBJ1-1; cdr3_aa: ASSSSLGSGGF
v_call: TRBV19; j_call: TRBJ1-2; cdr3_aa: ASSIQQGLGGYT
v_call: TRBV30; j_call: TRBJ2-5; cdr3_aa: AWSVWRGETQY
v_call: TRBV2; j_call: TRBJ1-6; cdr3_aa: ASTLEGGIYNSPLH
v_call: TRBV7-6; j_call: TRBJ1-3; cdr3_aa: ASSSLGAGFGNTIY
v_call: TRBV6-2/TRBV6-3; j_call: TRBJ2-7; cdr3_aa: ASSFSGTGKSYEQY
v_call: TRBV15; j_call: TRBJ2-1; cdr3_aa: ATSLGLAGVNEQF
v_call: TRBV7-6; j_call: TRBJ2-2; cdr3_aa: ASSLLGENGGELF
v_call: TRBV27; j_call: TRBJ2-7; cdr3_aa: ASSLSPGIGEQY
v_call: TRBV11-3; j_call: TRBJ1-2; cdr3_aa: ASSPTPGAYGYT
v_call: TRBV6-5; j_call: TRBJ1-1; cdr3_aa: ASSYGTVNTEAF
v_call: TRBV28; j_call: TRBJ1-4; cdr3_aa: ASSLPTGGEEKLF